This T cell receptor (beta chain) appears in the sequencing data of a study of shared clonotypes between healthy human individuals. Findings of the study overall: Only a few donors were included, so the genetic and exposure-history diversity represented was limited.

Repertoires were generated with immunoSEQ multiplex PCR, while TCRdb's copy carries only in-frame clones and drops some. The profile shows about 380,000 clones, 96% of them singletons. In regard to this clone: Its specificity is unknown.

CDR3 length: 16 amino acids. V lost 0 bases and J 0 bases, leaving 9 bases between the germline ends. The germline V gene has CDR1 MNHNY and CDR2 SVGAGI (reference sequence). This sequence joins TRBV6-6 and TRBJ1-3, with unresolved D. The sequencing sample was made of memory CD8+ T cells sorted from blood. The subset denotes: CD45RO+ cells pooled with CCR7-negative TemRA cells. The TCR comes from a man aged 30 to 45 in good health. Written as DNA, the CDR3 is TGTGCCAGCAGTTACTCGACTGGAAACTCTGGAAACACCATATATTTT. Encoded protein: CASSYSTGNSGNTIYF.